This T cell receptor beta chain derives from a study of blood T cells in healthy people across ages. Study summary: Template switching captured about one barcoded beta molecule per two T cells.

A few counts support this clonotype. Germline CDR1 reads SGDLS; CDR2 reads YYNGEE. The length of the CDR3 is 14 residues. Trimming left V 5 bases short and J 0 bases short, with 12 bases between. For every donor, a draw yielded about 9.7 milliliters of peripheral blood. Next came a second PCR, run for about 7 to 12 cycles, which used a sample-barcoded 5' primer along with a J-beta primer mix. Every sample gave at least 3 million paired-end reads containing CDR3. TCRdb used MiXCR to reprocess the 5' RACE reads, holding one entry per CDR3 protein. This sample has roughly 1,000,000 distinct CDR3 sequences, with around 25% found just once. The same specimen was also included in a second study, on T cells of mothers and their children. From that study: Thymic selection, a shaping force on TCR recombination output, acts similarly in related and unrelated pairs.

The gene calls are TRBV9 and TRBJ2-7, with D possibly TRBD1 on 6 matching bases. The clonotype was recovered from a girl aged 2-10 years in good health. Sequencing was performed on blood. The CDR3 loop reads CASSEQGRSYEQYF. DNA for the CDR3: TGTGCCAGCAGTGAACAGGGACGCTCCTACGAGCAGTACTTC. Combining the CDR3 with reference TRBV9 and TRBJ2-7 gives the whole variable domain DSGVTQTPKHLITATGQRVTLRCSPRSGDLSVYWYQQSLDQGLQFLIQYYNGEERAKGNILERFSAQQFPDLHSELNLSSLELGDSALYFCASSEQGRSYEQYFGPGTRLTVT.